These 20 T cell receptor beta chains share one sample of origin, sequenced in a study of T cell responses to AZD1222 COVID-19 vaccine. The assay was immunoSEQ multiplex PCR, and TCRdb's table has in-frame clones only and misses some. The data show about 94,000 clones, with approximately 87% seen just once and 9.5% to 13% held by the top ten. Sequenced here: peripheral blood, sampled 28 days after the second AZD1222 dose. Source of these receptors: an adult who received the AZD1222 COVID-19 vaccine.

This chain links TRBV18 with TRBJ1-5; D is unclear. V lost 2 bases and J 0 bases, leaving 5 bases between the germline ends. The CDR3 is 14 amino acids. CDR1 is KGHSH and CDR2 is LQKENI in the germline V gene. CDR3 in DNA: TGTGCCAGCTCACCAGGCTTTAGCAATCAGCCCCAGCATTTT. Its protein product is CASSPGFSNQPQHF. Looking up the rest from reference TRBV18 and TRBJ1-5 gives the full variable domain: NAGVMQNPRHLVRRRGQEARLRCSPMKGHSHVYWYRQLPEEGLKFMVYLQKENIIDESGMPKERFSAEFPKEGPSILRIQQVVRGDSAAYFCASSPGFSNQPQHFGDGTRLSIL.

The rearrangement joins TRBV19 to TRBJ1-5, with D possibly being TRBD1 (6 bases). Trimming took 6 bases from V and 3 from J, leaving 15 bases between them. This CDR3 contains 15 residues. Germline loops: CDR1 LNHDA, CDR2 SQIVND (reference sequence). CDR3 amino acids: CASRSSGVANQPQHF. The CDR3 DNA is TGTGCCAGTAGATCCTCAGGGGTTGCCAATCAGCCCCAGCATTTT.

The CDR3 sequence is CASIGDRAWGGAFF. In DNA, the CDR3 is TGTGCCAGTATAGGGGATAGGGCCTGGGGAGGAGCTTTCTTT. The rearrangement uses TRBV19 and TRBJ1-1, with D tentatively TRBD1 (5 bases). V gave up 7 bases and J gave up 10 bases, with 22 bases separating them. This CDR3 spans 14 amino acids. The germline V gene has CDR1 LNHDA and CDR2 SQIVND (reference sequence).

The V and J genes are TRBV5-6 and TRBJ2-1; D unclear. The CDR3 totals 16 residues. The germline V and J ends were trimmed by 3 bases and 0 bases, with 13 bases remaining between them. Per germline, CDR1 SGHDT and CDR2 YYEEEE. The CDR3 sequence: CASSSIGGGSYNEQFF. The CDR3, as DNA: TGTGCCAGCAGCTCCATTGGTGGCGGCTCCTACAATGAGCAGTTCTTC.

This clone was counted once. The CDR3: CASRRGQGTEQFF. CDR3 sequence (DNA): TGTGCCAGCAGGCGAGGACAGGGGACTGAGCAGTTCTTC. This chain links TRBV27 with TRBJ2-1; 9 bases match TRBD1. Germline assignment: CDR1 MNHEY and CDR2 SMNVEV (reference sequence). Trimming cost V 6 bases and J 9 bases; bases outside gene matches: 6. This CDR3 comprises 13 residues.

V is TRBV7-9 and J is TRBJ1-2; a weak D match, TRBD1 (5 bases). Trimming removed 5 bases from V and 7 bases from J, with 14 bases in between. The CDR3 consists of 13 residues. The germline CDR1 and CDR2 sequences are SEHNR and FQNEAQ (reference sequence). CDR3 protein: CASSADIVSGYTF. In DNA form, the CDR3 reads TGTGCCAGCAGCGCGGACATAGTCTCTGGCTACACCTTC.

This clone was found a few times. The V and J genes are TRBV9 and TRBJ2-2, with D possibly being TRBD1 (5 bases). Trimming shortened V by 0 bases and J by 3 bases, and 9 bases separated the two germline ends. CDR3 length equals 15 residues. Germline V gene lookup returns CDR1 SGDLS and CDR2 YYNGEE. CDR3 amino acids: CASSVGGADTGELFF. The CDR3 DNA reads TGTGCCAGCAGCGTAGGGGGCGCGGACACCGGGGAGCTGTTTTTT.

The chain combines TRBV6-5 with TRBJ2-2; D perhaps matches TRBD2 (6 bases). Germline V gene lookup returns CDR1 MNHEY and CDR2 SVGAGI. There are 15 residues in the CDR3. V was clipped by 6 bases and J by 0 bases, with 11 bases between them. CDR3 protein: CASRSSGANTGELFF. The CDR3 DNA reads TGTGCCAGCAGAAGTAGCGGAGCGAACACCGGGGAGCTGTTTTTT.

By proportion, this clone is hyperexpanded. This CDR3 reads CASSRGGVETQYF. The CDR3 nucleotides are TGTGCCAGCAGCCGGGGGGGCGTCGAGACCCAGTACTTC. The rearrangement links TRBV13 to TRBJ2-5; 8 bases match TRBD2. V lost 5 bases, J lost 5 bases, and 4 bases stayed unmatched. Germline CDR1 is PRHDT and CDR2 is FYEKMQ (reference sequence). This CDR3 contains 13 residues.

The chain is built from TRBV9 and TRBJ1-2; perhaps TRBD1 as D (6 bases). Trimming stripped 0 bases from V and 5 bases from J, with 11 bases between. This CDR3 comprises 14 residues. From germline, CDR1 is SGDLS and CDR2 YYNGEE. The CDR3 is CASSVENRGYGYTF. The CDR3 DNA sequence: TGTGCCAGCAGCGTAGAAAATAGGGGGTATGGCTACACCTTC.

This chain's CDR3 is CSARGQSSYNEQFF. CDR3 DNA: TGCAGCGCCCGGGGACAGTCCTCCTACAATGAGCAGTTCTTC. The chain couples TRBV29-1 to TRBJ2-1; 7 nucleotides match TRBD1. After removal of 7 bases from V and 0 bases from J, the junction contained 6 bases not matched to a gene. The CDR3 consists of 14 residues. CDR1 is SQVTM and CDR2 is ANQGSEA in the germline V gene.

This clone has just one count. V usage is TRBV6-5 and J usage is TRBJ1-4; D remains ambiguous. The germline V gene encodes CDR1 MNHEY and CDR2 SVGAGI. The CDR3 runs 13 residues. Trimming cost V 0 bases and J 8 bases, with 7 bases left between them. CDR3 bases: TGTGCCAGCAGTTACTCCGGGAAGGAAAAACTGTTTTTT. It yields the protein CASSYSGKEKLFF.

This chain uses TRBV6-1 with TRBJ1-5, with 7 positions matching TRBD1. Germline V lookup: CDR1 MNHNS, CDR2 SASEGT. This CDR3 has 15 residues. V trimming: 3 bases; J trimming: 4 bases; junction bases outside the gene matches: 6. CDR3 in DNA: TGTGCCAGCAGTGAGATAGACAGGGCAAATCAGCCCCAGCATTTT. Its translation is CASSEIDRANQPQHF.

The chain employs TRBV3-1 (or the pseudogene TRBV3-2) and TRBJ2-2; the D is unclear. The CDR3 runs 14 residues. From germline, CDR1 is LGHDT and CDR2 YNNKEL (reference sequence). V was trimmed by 1 base and J by 2 bases, leaving 5 bases between them. The CDR3 DNA reads as TGTGCCAGCAGCCAAGGAATCAACACCGGGGAGCTGTTTTTT. It translates to CASSQGINTGELFF.

The chain combines TRBV27 with TRBJ2-3; tentative D call: TRBD2 (5 bases). The CDR3 has 16 residues. CDR1 is MNHEY, CDR2 SMNVEV, per germline (reference sequence). The V gene lost 0 bases and the J gene lost 6 bases, with 16 bases spanning the gap. CDR3 nucleotide sequence: TGTGCCAGCAGTTTATCCGTGAGGGAGATGGTTGATACGCAGTATTTT. Protein product: CASSLSVREMVDTQYF.

The chain links TRBV9 to TRBJ1-5, with a tentative D call TRBD1 (5 bases). V was pared by 3 bases and J by 10 bases, with 17 bases between. Germline V lookup: CDR1 SGDLS, CDR2 YYNGEE. The CDR3 sequence is 14 residues long. CDR3 nucleotides: TGTGCCAGCAGCGGACAGCCCGAGGAGGGACCCCAGCATTTT. Residues: CASSGQPEEGPQHF. The whole variable domain, remainder taken from reference TRBV9 and TRBJ1-5, is DSGVTQTPKHLITATGQRVTLRCSPRSGDLSVYWYQQSLDQGLQFLIQYYNGEERAKGNILERFSAQQFPDLHSELNLSSLELGDSALYFCASSGQPEEGPQHFGDGTRLSIL.

The table lists this clone with a count of one. The gene calls are TRBV29-1 and TRBJ1-2; D possibly corresponds to TRBD1 (5 bases). There are 15 residues in the CDR3. Per germline, CDR1 SQVTM and CDR2 ANQGSEA. V gave up 7 bases and J gave up 4 bases, with 22 bases separating them. The CDR3 is CSAGASNIALYGYTF. The CDR3 nucleotides are TGCAGCGCTGGGGCCTCCAACATAGCCCTCTATGGCTACACCTTC.

V gene TRBV9 combines with J gene TRBJ2-1; no definite D call. Germline V lookup: CDR1 SGDLS, CDR2 YYNGEE. This CDR3 has 15 amino acids. Deletions cut 0 bases from V and 0 bases from J, with 7 bases between. The CDR3 nucleotides read TGTGCCAGCAGCGTAGGCTCAGGCTCCTACAATGAGCAGTTCTTC. Translated: CASSVGSGSYNEQFF.

The chain couples TRBV4-1 to TRBJ2-1; 13 bases map to TRBD2. The junction had 10 bases not matched to a gene; V was cut back by 1 base and J by 4 bases. CDR3 length: 19 residues. The germline V gene encodes CDR1 MGHRA and CDR2 YSYEKL. CDR3 coding DNA: TGCGCCAGCAGCCAAGTACTACTAGCGGGAGGGGAACCGTACAATGAGCAGTTCTTC. This codes for CASSQVLLAGGEPYNEQFF.

The chain couples TRBV5-1 to TRBJ2-2; 8 bases are shared with TRBD2. In germline, CDR1 is SGHRS, CDR2 YFSETQ. V was pared by 1 base and J by 2 bases, with 4 bases of the junction left unmatched. CDR3 length: 16 amino acids. CDR3 sequence reads: CASSLQTSVNTGELFF. As DNA, the CDR3 is TGCGCCAGCAGCTTGCAGACTAGCGTAAACACCGGGGAGCTGTTTTTT.